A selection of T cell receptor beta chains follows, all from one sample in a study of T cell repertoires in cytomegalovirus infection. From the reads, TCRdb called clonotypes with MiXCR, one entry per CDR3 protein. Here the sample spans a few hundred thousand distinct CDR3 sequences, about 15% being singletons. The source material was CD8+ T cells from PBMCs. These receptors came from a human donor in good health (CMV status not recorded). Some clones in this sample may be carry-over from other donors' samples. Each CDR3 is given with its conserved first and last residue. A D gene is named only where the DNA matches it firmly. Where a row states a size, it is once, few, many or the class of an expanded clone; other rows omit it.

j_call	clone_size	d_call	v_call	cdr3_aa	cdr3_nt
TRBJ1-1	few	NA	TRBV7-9	CASSESGDLNTEAFF	TGTGCCAGCAGCGAATCAGGGGATTTGAACACTGAAGCTTTCTTT
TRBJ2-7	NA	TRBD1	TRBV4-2	CASSLRTGPPYEQYF	TGTGCCAGCAGCCTTCGGACAGGCCCCCCCTACGAGCAGTACTTC
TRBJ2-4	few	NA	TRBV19	CASSMGGPTGLNIQYF	TGTGCCAGTAGTATGGGGGGACCGACGGGCTTAAACATTCAGTACTTC
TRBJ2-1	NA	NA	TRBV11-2	CASSSPGTSFVFF	TGTGCCAGCAGCTCGCCCGGGACCAGCTTTGTGTTCTTC
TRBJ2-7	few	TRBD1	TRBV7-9	CASSAGTGGGEQYF	TGTGCCAGCAGCGCCGGGACAGGGGGCGGGGAGCAGTACTTC
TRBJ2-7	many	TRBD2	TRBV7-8	CASSVERTRVYEQYF	TGTGCCAGCAGCGTCGAGCGGACTAGAGTCTACGAGCAGTACTTC
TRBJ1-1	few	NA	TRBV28	CASSLSGAGTEAFF	TGTGCCAGCAGTTTGTCAGGGGCCGGCACTGAAGCTTTCTTT
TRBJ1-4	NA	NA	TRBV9	CASSDGTLNEKLFF	TGTGCCAGCAGCGACGGGACACTTAATGAAAAACTGTTTTTT
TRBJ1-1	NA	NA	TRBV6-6	CASSVQGGTEAFF	TGTGCCAGCAGTGTACAGGGCGGCACTGAAGCTTTCTTT
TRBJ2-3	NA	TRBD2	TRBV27	CASSFSPGGEYF	TGTGCCAGCAGTTTCTCACCGGGGGGGGAGTATTTT
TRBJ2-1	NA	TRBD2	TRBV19	CASSIVTSGSYNEQFF	TGTGCCAGTAGTATAGTTACTAGCGGCAGCTACAATGAGCAGTTCTTC
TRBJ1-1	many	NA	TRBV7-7	CASSVNRASEAFF	TGTGCTAGCAGCGTCAACAGGGCTTCTGAAGCTTTCTTT
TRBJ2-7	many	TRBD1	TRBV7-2	CASSLATGEYYEQYF	TGTGCCAGCAGCTTAGCGACAGGGGAATACTACGAGCAGTACTTC
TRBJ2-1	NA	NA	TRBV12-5	CASNGPGSYNEQFF	TGTGCTAGTAATGGCCCTGGGTCCTACAATGAGCAGTTCTTC
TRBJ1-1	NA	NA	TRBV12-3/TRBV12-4	CASSGLNTEAFF	TGTGCCAGCAGTGGGCTGAACACTGAAGCTTTCTTT
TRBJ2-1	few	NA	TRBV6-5	CATGPGLGYNEQFF	TGTGCCACCGGGCCGGGCCTGGGGTACAATGAGCAGTTCTTC
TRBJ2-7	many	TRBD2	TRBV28	CASRIGGGEYEQYF	TGTGCCAGCAGAATTGGCGGGGGGGAGTACGAGCAGTACTTC
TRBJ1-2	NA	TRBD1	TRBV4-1	CASSIRQGPYYGYTF	TGCGCCAGCAGTATCAGACAGGGGCCATACTATGGCTACACCTTC
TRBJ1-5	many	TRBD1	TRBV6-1	CASSDEIGTGRQPQHF	TGTGCCAGCAGTGACGAAATAGGGACAGGGCGTCAGCCCCAGCATTTT
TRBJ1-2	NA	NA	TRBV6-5	CASSSDGEDIRNYGYTF	TGTGCCAGCAGTTCCGATGGCGAGGACATACGGAACTATGGCTACACCTTC
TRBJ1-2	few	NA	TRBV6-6	CASSLGGDDGRGYTF	TGTGCCAGCAGCCTGGGGGGGGATGACGGTCGGGGCTACACCTTC
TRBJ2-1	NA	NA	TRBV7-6	CASSRRIYEQFF	TGTGCCAGCAGCCGACGTATCTATGAGCAGTTCTTC
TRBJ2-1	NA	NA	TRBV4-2	CASSQEDGDGYNEQFF	TGTGCCAGCAGCCAAGAGGACGGGGACGGCTACAATGAGCAGTTCTTC
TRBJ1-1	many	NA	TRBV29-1	CSVEAQGRAFF	TGCAGCGTTGAAGCCCAGGGGAGAGCTTTCTTT
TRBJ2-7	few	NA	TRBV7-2	CASSLEQGSSYEQYF	TGTGCCAGCAGCTTAGAACAGGGCTCCTCCTACGAGCAGTACTTC
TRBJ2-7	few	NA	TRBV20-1	CSARRPWGVYSYEQYF	TGCAGTGCTAGAAGGCCCTGGGGGGTTTACTCCTACGAGCAGTACTTC
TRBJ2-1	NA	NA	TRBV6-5	CASSSEGGAHNEQFF	TGTGCCAGCAGTTCCGAGGGGGGCGCCCACAATGAGCAGTTCTTC
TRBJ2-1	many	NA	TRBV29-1	CSAEFMGTPSSYNEQFF	TGCAGCGCCGAGTTTATGGGGACACCGAGCTCCTACAATGAGCAGTTCTTC
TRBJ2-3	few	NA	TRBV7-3	CASSHGGFSTDTQYF	TGTGCCAGCAGCCACGGCGGGTTCAGCACAGATACGCAGTATTTT